The 5 T cell receptor beta chains below all came from one sample that was sequenced in a study of T cell clones after liver transplantation. The table came from immunoSEQ multiplex PCR; TCRdb's copy has only in-frame clones and leaves some out. The sample yields about 7,900 clones, 80% seen once. Source: CD8+ T cells from blood, taken before liver transplant. Source of these receptors: a human donor who received a liver transplant.

V is TRBV23-1 and J is TRBJ1-3; no firm D call. TRBV23-1 is sorted into the ORF group, with uncertain function. The germline V and J ends were trimmed by 0 bases and 0 bases, with 12 bases remaining between them. The CDR3 runs 17 residues. CDR3 protein: CASSQSSRPYSGNTIYF. The CDR3 coding sequence is TGCGCCAGCAGTCAATCGTCCAGGCCCTACTCTGGAAACACCATATATTTT.

This clone was detected once. V is TRBV18 and J is TRBJ2-3; TRBD1 is a possible D gene (5 bases). Germline CDR1 and CDR2: KGHSH and LQKENI. Trimming cost V 0 bases and J 10 bases, with 11 bases left between them. CDR3 length: 13 amino acids. CDR3: CASSPPVREAQYF. CDR3 nucleotide sequence: TGTGCCAGCTCACCACCAGTCAGGGAAGCGCAGTATTTT. Combining the CDR3 with reference TRBV18 and TRBJ2-3 gives the whole variable domain NAGVMQNPRHLVRRRGQEARLRCSPMKGHSHVYWYRQLPEEGLKFMVYLQKENIIDESGMPKERFSAEFPKEGPSILRIQQVVRGDSAAYFCASSPPVREAQYFGPGTRLTVL.

The count of this clone is one. V usage is TRBV28 and J usage is TRBJ1-1; TRBD1 agrees at 8 bases. CDR1 is MDHEN and CDR2 is SYDVKM in the germline V gene. The CDR3 consists of 13 residues. Trimming removed 3 bases from V and 8 bases from J; junction bases left unmatched: 5. DNA of the CDR3: TGTGCCAGCAGTTTTGACAGGGGAGGGGAAGCTTTCTTT. Protein sequence: CASSFDRGGEAFF.

The rearrangement links TRBV7-9 to TRBJ2-1, with D unresolved. CDR1 and CDR2 (germline): SEHNR, FQNEAQ (reference sequence). V shed 4 bases and J shed 10 bases, with 5 bases lying between them. The CDR3 extends over 10 amino acids. Here the CDR3 reads CASSSSEQFF. Here the CDR3 DNA reads TGTGCCAGCAGCTCCTCGGAGCAGTTCTTC. Full variable domain (rest looked up from reference TRBV7-9 and TRBJ2-1): DTGVSQNPRHKITKRGQNVTFRCDPISEHNRLYWYRQTLGQGPEFLTYFQNEAQLEKSRLLSDRFSAERPKGSFSTLEIQRTEQGDSAMYLCASSSSEQFFGPGTRLTVL.

The J gene is TRBJ1-1, the V gene TRBV30, with D uncertain. CDR3 length: 14 amino acids. From germline, CDR1 is GTSNPN and CDR2 SVGIG (reference sequence). With 1 base removed from V and 2 bases from J, the gap between germline ends came to 11 bases. This CDR3 is CAWSGGFFNTEAFF. CDR3 nucleotides: TGTGCCTGGAGTGGAGGATTCTTTAACACTGAAGCTTTCTTT.